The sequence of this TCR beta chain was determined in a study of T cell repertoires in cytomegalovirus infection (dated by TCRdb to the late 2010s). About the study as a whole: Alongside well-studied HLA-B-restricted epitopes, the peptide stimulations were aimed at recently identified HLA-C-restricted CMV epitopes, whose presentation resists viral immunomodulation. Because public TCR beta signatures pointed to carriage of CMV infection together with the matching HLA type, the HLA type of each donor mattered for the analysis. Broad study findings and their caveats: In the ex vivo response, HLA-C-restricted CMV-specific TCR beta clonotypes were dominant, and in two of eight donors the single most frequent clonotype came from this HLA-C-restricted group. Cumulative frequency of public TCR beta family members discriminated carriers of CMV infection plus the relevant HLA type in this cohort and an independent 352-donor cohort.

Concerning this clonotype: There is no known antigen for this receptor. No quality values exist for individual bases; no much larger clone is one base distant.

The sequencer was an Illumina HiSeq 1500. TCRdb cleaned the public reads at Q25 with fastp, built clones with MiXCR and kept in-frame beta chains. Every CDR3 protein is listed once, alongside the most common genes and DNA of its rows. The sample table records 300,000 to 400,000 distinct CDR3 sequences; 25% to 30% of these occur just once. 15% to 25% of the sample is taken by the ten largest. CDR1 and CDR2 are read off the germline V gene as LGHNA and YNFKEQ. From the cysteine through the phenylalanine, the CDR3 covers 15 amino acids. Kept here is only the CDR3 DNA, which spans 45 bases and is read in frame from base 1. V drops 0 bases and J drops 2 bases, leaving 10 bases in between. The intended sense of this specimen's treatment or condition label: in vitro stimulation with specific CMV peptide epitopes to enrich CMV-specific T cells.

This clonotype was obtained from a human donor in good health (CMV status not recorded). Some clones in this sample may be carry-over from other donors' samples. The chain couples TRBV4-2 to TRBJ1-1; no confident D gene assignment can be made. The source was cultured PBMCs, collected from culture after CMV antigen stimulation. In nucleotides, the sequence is TGTGCCAGCAGCCAAGATGCCAGATCTAACACTGAAGCTTTCTTT. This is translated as CASSQDARSNTEAFF.